Each of the 16 T cell receptor beta chains below was sequenced from the same sample in a study of cytomegalovirus exposure and HLA in healthy donors (dated by TCRdb to between 2016 and 2019). Receptor amplification or capture employed the immunoSEQ multiplex PCR assay. For the multiplex PCR, a mixture combining 60 forward primers for TCR Vbeta segments and 13 reverse primers for TCR Jbeta segments was used. The source is immuneACCESS, and TCRdb retained only in-frame sequences with V and J called. Part of the clones is not carried over; for the studies checked, unresolved V genes explain less than half of this, and the remainder is unexplained. The sample records more than 75,000 clones, 74% of which are singletons. In total, the top ten clones hold 9.1% of the sample. Input material: PBMCs. Receptor source: a man aged 40-50 years in good health and CMV-seropositive.

V gene TRBV4-1 combines with J gene TRBJ1-5; the D is unclear. Trimming stripped 5 bases from V and 1 base from J, with 12 bases between. The germline V gene has CDR1 MGHRA and CDR2 YSYEKL. This CDR3 has 15 amino acids. CDR3 region: CASSFRHMSNQPQHF. The CDR3 DNA reads as TGCGCCAGCAGCTTTCGACACATGAGCAATCAGCCCCAGCATTTT.

The chain employs TRBV7-6 and TRBJ2-1; 8 bases are a match to TRBD2. The germline CDR1 and CDR2 sequences are SGHVS and FNYEAQ. Trimming cost V 4 bases and J 10 bases; bases outside gene matches: 9. The CDR3 extends over 14 amino acids. Here the CDR3 reads CASSSGLGVKEQFF. DNA for the CDR3: TGTGCCAGCAGCTCGGGACTAGGGGTAAAGGAGCAGTTCTTC. The full variable domain, completed using reference TRBV7-6 and TRBJ2-1, is GAGVSQSPRYKVTKRGQDVALRCDPISGHVSLYWYRQALGQGPEFLTYFNYEAQQDKSGLPNDRFSAERPEGSISTLTIQRTEQRDSAMYRCASSSGLGVKEQFFGPGTRLTVL.

The chain has TRBV7-9 and TRBJ2-1; possibly TRBD1 for D (7 bases). Trimming pared 3 bases from V and 1 base from J, leaving 10 bases between. Germline CDR1 is SEHNR and CDR2 is FQNEAQ (reference sequence). This CDR3 has 15 residues. CDR3 sequence reads: CASSLEGASYNEQFF. The CDR3 nucleotides are TGTGCCAGCAGCTTGGAGGGGGCGTCCTACAATGAGCAGTTCTTC.

This chain uses TRBV29-1 with TRBJ1-1; D not certain. This CDR3 comprises 11 residues. Trimming removed 4 bases from V and 4 bases from J, with 7 bases in between. Germline V gene lookup returns CDR1 SQVTM and CDR2 ANQGSEA. CDR3 residues: CSVAVSTEAFF. CDR3 DNA sequence: TGCAGCGTTGCCGTCAGCACTGAAGCTTTCTTT.

The chain carries TRBV4-1 and TRBJ2-5, with 12 nucleotides matching TRBD2. The CDR3 totals 16 residues. Germline V lookup: CDR1 MGHRA, CDR2 YSYEKL. V was clipped by 0 bases and J by 4 bases; unmatched bases: 3. DNA of the CDR3: TGCGCCAGCAGCCAAGAGGCACTAGCGGGAGGAGAGACCCAGTACTTC. It yields the protein CASSQEALAGGETQYF.

This chain uses TRBV12-5 with TRBJ2-3; 13 positions agree with TRBD2. Germline V gives CDR1 LGHNT, CDR2 FRNRAP. The CDR3 is 17 residues long. Unmatched junction bases numbered 7, after V lost 7 bases and J lost 0 bases. As DNA, the CDR3 is TGTGCTAGTGCCGTGGGGACTAGCGGGGTTAGCACAGATACGCAGTATTTT. This codes for CASAVGTSGVSTDTQYF.

V usage is TRBV6-5 and J usage is TRBJ1-4; the match to TRBD1 covers 9 bases. Germline V gene sequence: CDR1 MNHEY, CDR2 SVGAGI. The CDR3 has 14 residues. The V gene end was trimmed by 4 bases and the J gene end by 8 bases; junction bases not matched to a gene: 5. CDR3 in amino acids: CASSSTGGGEKLFF. CDR3 sequence (DNA): TGTGCCAGCAGTTCCACAGGGGGCGGCGAAAAACTGTTTTTT.

The rearrangement uses TRBV6-6 and TRBJ1-5; 10 positions agree with TRBD1. The CDR3 extends over 13 amino acids. V was clipped by 6 bases and J by 5 bases; unmatched bases: 1. Germline CDR1 MNHNY, CDR2 SVGAGI (reference sequence). The CDR3 loop reads CASRGQGDQPQHF. CDR3 bases: TGTGCCAGCAGAGGACAGGGGGATCAGCCCCAGCATTTT.

V is TRBV27 and J is TRBJ2-7; D perhaps matches TRBD2 (5 bases). The CDR3 has 14 amino acids. Deletions cut 6 bases from V and 3 bases from J, with 15 bases between. Germline V CDR1 and CDR2: MNHEY, SMNVEV (reference sequence). The CDR3 nucleotides read TGTGCCAGCAGAACCTCTTCGGGAATCTACGAGCAGTACTTC. Translation gives CASRTSSGIYEQYF.

The chain recombines TRBV28 with TRBJ1-6; 10 bases are shared with TRBD1. Trimming took 5 bases from V and 9 from J; bases not matched to a gene: 4. CDR3 length equals 14 residues. The germline gives CDR1 MDHEN, CDR2 SYDVKM. CDR3 residues: CASSPGTGVSPLHF. The CDR3 nucleotides are TGTGCCAGCAGTCCCGGGACAGGGGTTTCACCCCTCCACTTT.

This clone has just a few counts. The chain uses TRBV6-1 and TRBJ2-2, with D unresolved. V was clipped by 4 bases and J by 3 bases, with 12 bases between them. Germline V lookup: CDR1 MNHNS, CDR2 SASEGT. CDR3 length: 15 residues. CDR3 sequence: CASSAQLPDTGELFF. Here the CDR3 DNA reads TGTGCCAGCAGTGCCCAGTTGCCCGACACCGGGGAGCTGTTTTTT.

The chain employs TRBV6-1 and TRBJ2-5, with 8 bases aligning to TRBD1. Germline V gene sequence: CDR1 MNHNS, CDR2 SASEGT. This CDR3 region has 12 residues. J gave up 4 bases and V 10 bases, and 5 bases lay outside the gene matches. Here the CDR3 reads CATRQGRETQYF. CDR3 bases: TGTGCCACCCGACAGGGGCGAGAGACCCAGTACTTC.

This clone was seen a handful of times. In DNA form, the CDR3 reads TGTGCCACCAGCACGGCGTCAACATTGGAGGCTGAAGCTTTCTTT. Its translation: CATSTASTLEAEAFF. This sequence joins TRBV15 and TRBJ1-1; D is undetermined. Germline V CDR1 and CDR2: LNHNV, YYDKDF (reference sequence). The V gene lost 4 bases and the J gene lost 6 bases, with 18 bases spanning the gap. This CDR3 comprises 15 residues. Supplemented by reference TRBV15 and TRBJ1-1, the full variable domain reads DAMVIQNPRYQVTQFGKPVTLSCSQTLNHNVMYWYQQKSSQAPKLLFHYYDKDFNNEADTPDNFQSRRPNTSFCFLDIRSPGLGDTAMYLCATSTASTLEAEAFFGQGTRLTVV.

Only a few counts were recorded for this clone. The rearrangement uses TRBV19 and TRBJ2-1; 11 bases match TRBD2. V was pared by 5 bases and J by 4 bases, with 4 bases of the junction left unmatched. Germline V lookup: CDR1 LNHDA, CDR2 SQIVND (reference sequence). CDR3 length: 15 amino acids. This CDR3 is CASSSRLAGYNEQFF. The CDR3 DNA is TGTGCCAGTAGTTCCCGACTAGCGGGGTACAATGAGCAGTTCTTC.

The chain carries TRBV6-6 and TRBJ2-2, with D possibly matching TRBD2 (7 bases). Germline V CDR1 and CDR2: MNHNY, SVGAGI (reference sequence). This CDR3 contains 15 residues. V gave up 10 bases and J gave up 5 bases, with 20 bases separating them. DNA for the CDR3: TGTGCCACGGGGGGCGGGACTCTAGATACCGGGGAGCTGTTTTTT. Protein sequence: CATGGGTLDTGELFF.

This rearrangement joins TRBV2 to TRBJ1-1; D gene ambiguous. Germline V CDR1 and CDR2: SNHLY, FYNNEI. This CDR3 has 12 amino acids. The ends were cut back, 7 bases at V and 11 bases at J, with 17 bases in the middle. The CDR3 DNA reads TGTGCCAGCAAAATCGGACGGGCGGGGGCTTTCTTT. Protein product: CASKIGRAGAFF. The full variable domain, in which reference TRBV2 and TRBJ1-1 provide the parts outside the CDR3, is EPEVTQTPSHQVTQMGQEVILRCVPISNHLYFYWYRQILGQKVEFLVSFYNNEISEKSEIFDDQFSVERPDGSNFTLKIRSTKLEDSAMYFCASKIGRAGAFFGQGTRLTVV.